This passage covers 26 T cell receptor beta chains from one sample sequenced in a study of shared clonotypes between healthy human individuals. Method: immunoSEQ multiplex PCR; TCRdb's copy keeps in-frame clones and lacks some. Of fewer than 1.6 million clones in the sample, approximately 98.5% were seen once. The sample comprised naive CD4+ T cells sorted from blood. This sample's subset: CD45RA+ positively selected. These receptors originate from a young man in good health.

The chain carries TRBV7-2 and TRBJ2-1; 11 bases are a match to TRBD2. V trimming: 0 bases; J trimming: 6 bases; junction bases outside the gene matches: 4. Germline V gene sequence: CDR1 SGHTA, CDR2 FQGNSA. CDR3 length equals 16 residues. The CDR3 loop reads CASSLASSGRRNEQFF. The CDR3 bases are TGTGCCAGCAGCTTAGCCTCTAGCGGGAGGCGCAATGAGCAGTTCTTC.

This chain's CDR3 is CATSSGRLLNTGELFF. CDR3 nucleotide sequence: TGTGCCACCAGCAGCGGACGGCTTCTGAACACCGGGGAGCTGTTTTTT. The chain combines TRBV15 with TRBJ2-2; no reliable D call. The ends were cut back, 3 bases at V and 1 base at J, with 12 bases in the middle. The CDR3 has 16 amino acids. The germline CDR1 and CDR2 sequences are LNHNV and YYDKDF (reference sequence).

This clone was observed once. This chain connects TRBV5-6 to TRBJ2-7, with 10 bases aligning to TRBD1. CDR1 is SGHDT and CDR2 is YYEEEE in the germline V gene. The length of the CDR3 is 14 residues. After removal of 3 bases from V and 2 bases from J, the junction contained 2 bases not matched to a gene. CDR3 sequence: CASSSGTGAYEQYF. DNA for the CDR3: TGTGCCAGCAGCTCGGGGACAGGGGCCTACGAGCAGTACTTC.

The CDR3, as DNA: TGTGCCAGCAGCCCGCCGGGAGCTAGATATGGCTACACCTTC. Residues: CASSPPGARYGYTF. This chain connects TRBV7-9 to TRBJ1-2; D unclear. There are 14 residues in the CDR3. Deletions cut 5 bases from V and 5 bases from J, with 15 bases between. CDR1 is SEHNR, CDR2 FQNEAQ, per germline (reference sequence). Based on the CDR3 plus reference TRBV7-9 and TRBJ1-2, the full variable domain is DTGVSQNPRHKITKRGQNVTFRCDPISEHNRLYWYRQTLGQGPEFLTYFQNEAQLEKSRLLSDRFSAERPKGSFSTLEIQRTEQGDSAMYLCASSPPGARYGYTFGSGTRLTVV.

V is TRBV7-2 and J is TRBJ1-2; D remains ambiguous. The germline V gene has CDR1 SGHTA and CDR2 FQGNSA. With 1 base removed from V and 2 bases from J, the gap between germline ends came to 11 bases. This CDR3 has 15 amino acids. Here the CDR3 reads CASSLVAQNNYGYTF. CDR3 DNA sequence: TGTGCCAGCAGCTTAGTCGCCCAGAACAACTATGGCTACACCTTC.

This sequence joins TRBV27 and TRBJ1-5; TRBD1 aligns across 8 bases. This CDR3 is 16 amino acids long. CDR1 is MNHEY, CDR2 SMNVEV, per germline (reference sequence). Trimming removed 3 bases from V and 2 bases from J; junction bases left unmatched: 6. In DNA, the CDR3 is TGTGCCAGCAGTTTTGCAGGGGGCGTTCGCAATCAGCCCCAGCATTTT. Translation gives CASSFAGGVRNQPQHF.

The rearrangement joins TRBV29-1 to TRBJ2-1; tentatively, D is TRBD2 (6 bases). Trimming shortened V by 2 bases and J by 0 bases, and 14 bases separated the two germline ends. This CDR3 is 16 amino acids long. Germline V gene sequence: CDR1 SQVTM, CDR2 ANQGSEA. In nucleotides, the CDR3 is TGCAGCGTTGAATTTCTAGCGTCGAGCTCCTACAATGAGCAGTTCTTC. Its protein product is CSVEFLASSSYNEQFF.

The sample holds one count of this clone. The V call is TRBV5-4, the J call TRBJ1-4; 7 positions agree with TRBD1. V lost 3 bases to trimming and J lost 7 bases; unmatched junction nucleotides: 6. In germline, CDR1 is SGHNT, CDR2 YYREEE (reference sequence). The CDR3 is made up of 14 amino acids. CDR3 bases: TGTGCCAGCAGCTCGGGACAGAGCCCTGAAAAACTGTTTTTT. Translating gives CASSSGQSPEKLFF.

The V and J genes are TRBV6-1 and TRBJ2-4; TRBD2 is a possible D gene (5 bases). The CDR3 runs 17 residues. The germline gives CDR1 MNHNS, CDR2 SASEGT. V lost 0 bases and J lost 1, with 13 bases in between. CDR3 in amino acids: CASSEALSRRAKNIQYF. CDR3 coding DNA: TGTGCCAGCAGTGAAGCGCTCTCGAGGAGGGCCAAAAACATTCAGTACTTC.

The chain couples TRBV30 to TRBJ2-1; D unresolved. The CDR3 is 19 residues long. V was trimmed by 5 bases and J by 0 bases, leaving 26 bases between them. Germline lookup yields CDR1 GTSNPN and CDR2 SVGIG (reference sequence). In DNA, the CDR3 is TGTGCCTGGGGATTCCTCGGACCCGATAGCACCGGCTCCTACAATGAGCAGTTCTTC. It specifies CAWGFLGPDSTGSYNEQFF.

The sample holds one count of this clone. This chain connects TRBV7-3 to TRBJ1-1, with D uncertain. Germline V lookup: CDR1 SGHTA, CDR2 FQGTGA. V was cut by 5 bases and J by 5 bases, with 12 bases left in between. This CDR3 has 13 residues. The CDR3 is CASSLVWGTEAFF. The CDR3 DNA is TGTGCCAGCAGCCTCGTTTGGGGTACTGAAGCTTTCTTT.

Notes on this clone: The same CDR3 is also encoded by other DNA sequences in this sample. The chain joins TRBV9 to TRBJ2-7, with D perhaps TRBD1 (6 bases). The germline CDR1 and CDR2 sequences are SGDLS and YYNGEE. The germline V and J ends were trimmed by 4 bases and 1 base, with 12 bases remaining between them. The CDR3 length is 14 residues. The CDR3 bases are TGTGCCAGCAGCCCCAGGACAGCTTCCTACGAGCAGTACTTC. The encoded protein is CASSPRTASYEQYF.

V usage is TRBV6-6 and J usage is TRBJ2-5, with D possibly TRBD2 on 6 matching bases. Germline CDR1 MNHNY, CDR2 SVGAGI (reference sequence). CDR3 size: 13 residues. The V gene lost 5 bases and the J gene lost 5 bases, with 12 bases spanning the gap. The CDR3 DNA reads as TGTGCCAGCAGTAAGACTAGGCGCGAGACCCAGTACTTC. It translates to CASSKTRRETQYF.

This chain joins TRBV18 and TRBJ2-1; 13 bases are a match to TRBD2. With V trimmed by 4 bases and J by 10 bases, 10 bases remained unmatched. The germline gives CDR1 KGHSH, CDR2 LQKENI. The CDR3 consists of 16 residues. CDR3 sequence: CASSRGTSGRAEEQFF. CDR3 in DNA: TGTGCCAGCTCACGGGGAACTAGCGGGAGGGCCGAGGAGCAGTTCTTC.

The V gene is TRBV19, the J gene TRBJ2-2; 11 bases line up with TRBD2. This CDR3 contains 19 residues. J gave up 1 base and V 6 bases, and 13 bases lay outside the gene matches. Per the germline V gene, CDR1 is LNHDA and CDR2 is SQIVND (reference sequence). The CDR3 nucleotides are TGTGCCAGTAGCACCGGCTGGACTAGCGGGCTGGGGAACACCGGGGAGCTGTTTTTT. Its translation is CASSTGWTSGLGNTGELFF.

This clone was observed a single time. The CDR3 protein is CASSFLGRIYGYTF. Written as DNA, the CDR3 is TGTGCCAGCAGTTTTCTAGGGAGAATCTATGGCTACACCTTC. The J gene is TRBJ1-2, the V gene TRBV28; no clear D gene. The CDR3 spans 14 residues. Deletions cut 3 bases from V and 4 bases from J, with 12 bases between. The germline gives CDR1 MDHEN, CDR2 SYDVKM.

The table lists this clone with a count of one. The chain's CDR3 is CATDRGRGEQYF. The CDR3 nucleotides are TGTGCCACCGACAGGGGCCGCGGCGAGCAGTACTTC. The chain carries TRBV28 and TRBJ2-7; TRBD1 matches at 8 bases. Germline CDR1 is MDHEN and CDR2 is SYDVKM. V shed 10 bases, J shed 6 bases, and the junction held 8 bases outside the gene matches. The CDR3 sequence is 12 residues long.

The chain links TRBV10-3 to TRBJ2-7, with 7 bases fitting TRBD1. The germline gives CDR1 ENHRY, CDR2 SYGVKD. The CDR3 length is 16 residues. V gave up 0 bases and J gave up 6 bases; unmatched junction bases: 11. CDR3 residues: CAISESTTGSGGEQYF. The CDR3 DNA follows: TGTGCCATCAGTGAGTCCACGACAGGGTCCGGCGGCGAGCAGTACTTC.

DNA of the CDR3: TGCGCCAGCAGCCCAGGGGACAGGGGCACCGGGGAGCTGTTTTTT. Translation: CASSPGDRGTGELFF. The V call is TRBV5-1, the J call TRBJ2-2, with 10 bases identical to TRBD1. Germline trimming cut 4 bases from V and 4 bases from J; bases unmatched to any gene: 4. Germline V gives CDR1 SGHRS, CDR2 YFSETQ. There are 15 residues in the CDR3.

This clone was recorded only once. The chain links TRBV7-2 to TRBJ1-1; weak D call: TRBD1 (6 bases). The V end was cut by 4 bases, the J end by 2 bases, with 8 bases between. Germline V lookup: CDR1 SGHTA, CDR2 FQGNSA. The length of the CDR3 is 13 residues. The DNA for the CDR3 is TGTGCCAGCAGCTGGGGGCGCAACACTGAAGCTTTCTTT. This encodes CASSWGRNTEAFF.

V usage is TRBV5-1 and J usage is TRBJ2-4; TRBD1 matches 10 bases. The CDR3 consists of 17 residues. Germline assignment: CDR1 SGHRS and CDR2 YFSETQ. Trimming cost V 5 bases and J 2 bases; bases outside gene matches: 10. The CDR3 DNA reads as TGCGCCAGCAGACCGGGACAGGGGATAGGGTCCAAAAACATTCAGTACTTC. The encoded protein is CASRPGQGIGSKNIQYF.

The chain has TRBV29-1 and TRBJ2-1; D not resolved. Looked up from germline, CDR1 is SQVTM and CDR2 is ANQGSEA. The V gene lost 6 bases and the J gene lost 1 base, with 10 bases spanning the gap. This CDR3 region has 13 residues. The CDR3 protein is CSVEWSSYNEQFF. In DNA, the CDR3 is TGCAGCGTGGAGTGGAGTTCCTACAATGAGCAGTTCTTC.

The genes are TRBV28 and TRBJ2-7; D remains ambiguous. Germline CDR1 and CDR2: MDHEN and SYDVKM. CDR3 size: 12 residues. The ends were cut back, 6 bases at V and 5 bases at J, with 11 bases in the middle. The CDR3 DNA sequence: TGTGCCAGCAGAATTGGGCCCCACGAGCAGTACTTC. This translates into CASRIGPHEQYF.

The chain employs TRBV7-3 and TRBJ2-3, with TRBD2 identical over 14 bases. Trimming cost V 9 bases and J 5 bases; bases outside gene matches: 4. The CDR3 extends over 14 amino acids. CDR1 and CDR2 from the germline V gene are SGHTA and FQGTGA. CDR3 amino acids: CASRLAGGQDTQYF. The CDR3 DNA follows: TGTGCCAGTCGACTAGCGGGAGGGCAAGATACGCAGTATTTT.

The chain's CDR3 is CASSLGPASTDTQYF. The CDR3 coding sequence is TGCGCCAGCAGCTTGGGGCCGGCTAGCACAGATACGCAGTATTTT. The V call is TRBV5-1, the J call TRBJ2-3; no reliable D call. CDR1 SGHRS and CDR2 YFSETQ come from the germline V gene. V shed 0 bases and J shed 0 bases, with 8 bases lying between them. This CDR3 has 15 residues. Supplemented by reference TRBV5-1 and TRBJ2-3, the full variable domain reads KAGVTQTPRYLIKTRGQQVTLSCSPISGHRSVSWYQQTPGQGLQFLFEYFSETQRNKGNFPGRFSGRQFSNSRSEMNVSTLELGDSALYLCASSLGPASTDTQYFGPGTRLTVL.

CDR3 nucleotides: TGCGCCAGCAGCCAAGAAGGGAGACTAGCGGGAATCTACAATGAGCAGTTCTTC. Amino acids: CASSQEGRLAGIYNEQFF. The J gene is TRBJ2-1, the V gene TRBV4-1; 11 bases align to TRBD2. J was trimmed by 3 bases and V by 0 bases; bases with no gene match: 7. This CDR3 contains 18 residues. The germline V gene has CDR1 MGHRA and CDR2 YSYEKL.